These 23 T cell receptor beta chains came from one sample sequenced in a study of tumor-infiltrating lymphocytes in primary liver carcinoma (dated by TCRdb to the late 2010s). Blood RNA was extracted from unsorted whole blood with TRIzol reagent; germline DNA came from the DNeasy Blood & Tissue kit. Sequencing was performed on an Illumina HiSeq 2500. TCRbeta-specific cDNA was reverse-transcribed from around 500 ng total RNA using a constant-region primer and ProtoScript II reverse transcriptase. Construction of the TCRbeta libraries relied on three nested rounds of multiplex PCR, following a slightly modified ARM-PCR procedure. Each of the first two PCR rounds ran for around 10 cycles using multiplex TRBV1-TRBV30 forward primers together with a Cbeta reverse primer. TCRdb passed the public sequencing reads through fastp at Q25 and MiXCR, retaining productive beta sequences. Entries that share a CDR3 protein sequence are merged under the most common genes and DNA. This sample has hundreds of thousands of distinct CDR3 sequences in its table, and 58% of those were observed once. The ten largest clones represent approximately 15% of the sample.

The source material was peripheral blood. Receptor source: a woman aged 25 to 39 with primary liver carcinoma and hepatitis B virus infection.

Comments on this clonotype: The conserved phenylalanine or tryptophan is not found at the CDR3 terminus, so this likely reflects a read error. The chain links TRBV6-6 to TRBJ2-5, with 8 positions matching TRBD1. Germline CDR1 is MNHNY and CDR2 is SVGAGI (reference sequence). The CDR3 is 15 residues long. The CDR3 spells CASSKGTGGQETQYI. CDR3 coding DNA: TGTGCCAGCAGTAAGGGGACAGGAGGCCAAGAGACTCAGTACATC.

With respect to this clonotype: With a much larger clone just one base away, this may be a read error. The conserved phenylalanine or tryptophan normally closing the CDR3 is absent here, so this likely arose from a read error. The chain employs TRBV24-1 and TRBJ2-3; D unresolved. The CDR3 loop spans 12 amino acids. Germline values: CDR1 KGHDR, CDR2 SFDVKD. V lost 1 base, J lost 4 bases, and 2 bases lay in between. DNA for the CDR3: TGTGCCACCAGTGATTTTTCAGATACGCAGTATCTT. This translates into CATSDFSDTQYL.

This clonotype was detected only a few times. CDR3 DNA sequence: TGTGCCAGCAGTTTAAGATGGACGGGCCAGCCGAACACTGAAGCTTTCTTT. As protein: CASSLRWTGQPNTEAFF. J is TRBJ1-1 and V is TRBV12-3 or TRBV12-4; D is unclear. V was cut by 2 bases and J by 1 base, with 17 bases left in between. The CDR3 extends over 17 amino acids.

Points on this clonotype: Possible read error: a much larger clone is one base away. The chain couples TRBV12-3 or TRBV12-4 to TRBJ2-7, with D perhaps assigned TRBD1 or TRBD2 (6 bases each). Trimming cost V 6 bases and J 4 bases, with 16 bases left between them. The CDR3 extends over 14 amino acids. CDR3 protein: CASRQRGADYEQYF. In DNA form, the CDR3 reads TGTGCCAGCAGACAAAGGGGGGCGGATTACGAGCAGTACTTC.

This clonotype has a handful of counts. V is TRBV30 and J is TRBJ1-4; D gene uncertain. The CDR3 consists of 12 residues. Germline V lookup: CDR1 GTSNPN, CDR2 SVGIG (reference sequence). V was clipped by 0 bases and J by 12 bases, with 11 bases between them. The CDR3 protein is CAWSVVDPELFF. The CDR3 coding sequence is TGTGCCTGGAGTGTAGTTGACCCGGAACTGTTTTTT.

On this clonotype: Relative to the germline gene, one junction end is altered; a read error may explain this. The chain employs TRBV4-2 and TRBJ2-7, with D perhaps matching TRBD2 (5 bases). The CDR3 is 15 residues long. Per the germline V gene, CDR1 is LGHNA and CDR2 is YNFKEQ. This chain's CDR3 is CASSQTPDLAYGQYF. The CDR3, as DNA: TGTGCCAGCAGCCAGACCCCTGACCTAGCCTACGGGCAGTACTTC.

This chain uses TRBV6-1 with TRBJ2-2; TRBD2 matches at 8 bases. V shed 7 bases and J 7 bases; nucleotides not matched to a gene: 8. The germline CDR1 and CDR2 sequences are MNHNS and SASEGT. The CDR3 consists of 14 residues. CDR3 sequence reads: CASTGGGRIGELFF. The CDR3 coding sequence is TGTGCCAGCACGGGAGGGGGAAGGATCGGGGAGCTGTTTTTT.

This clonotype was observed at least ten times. This CDR3 reads CAISGGKFEPQHF. The CDR3 DNA reads TGTGCCATCAGTGGGGGAAAGTTCGAGCCCCAGCATTTT. This sequence joins TRBV10-3 and TRBJ1-5; D ambiguous. Trimming pared 4 bases from V and 8 bases from J, leaving 12 bases between. The CDR3 has 13 amino acids. Per germline, CDR1 ENHRY and CDR2 SYGVKD.

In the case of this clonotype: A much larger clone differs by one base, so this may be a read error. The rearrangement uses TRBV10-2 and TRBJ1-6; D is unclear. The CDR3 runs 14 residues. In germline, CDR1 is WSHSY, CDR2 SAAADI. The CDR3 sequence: CASSESRPNSPLNF. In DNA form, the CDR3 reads TGCGCCAGCAGTGAGTCGAGGCCTAATTCACCCCTCAACTTT.

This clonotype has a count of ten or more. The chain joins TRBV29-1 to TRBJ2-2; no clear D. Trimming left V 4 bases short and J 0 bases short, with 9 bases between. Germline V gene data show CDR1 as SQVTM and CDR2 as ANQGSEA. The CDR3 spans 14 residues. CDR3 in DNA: TGCAGCGTTGCAGCGCCAGCGAACACCGGGGAGCTGTTTTTT. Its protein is CSVAAPANTGELFF.

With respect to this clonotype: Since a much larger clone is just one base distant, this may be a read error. The CDR3 region has the DNA TGTGCCAGCAGTTTAACCTTGCCGGGCCTGGACACCGGGGAGCTGTTTTTT. Translation: CASSLTLPGLDTGELFF. The chain recombines TRBV12-3 or TRBV12-4 with TRBJ2-2, with D unclear. Trimming took off 2 bases at V and 3 bases at J, with 16 bases between the two ends. The CDR3 runs 17 residues.

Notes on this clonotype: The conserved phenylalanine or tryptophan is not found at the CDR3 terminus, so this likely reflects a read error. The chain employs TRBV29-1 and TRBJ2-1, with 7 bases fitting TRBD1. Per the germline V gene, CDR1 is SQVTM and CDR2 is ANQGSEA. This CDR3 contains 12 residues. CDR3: CRLRDSYNEQFS. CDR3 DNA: TGCAGACTCCGGGACAGCTACAATGAGCAGTTCTCC.

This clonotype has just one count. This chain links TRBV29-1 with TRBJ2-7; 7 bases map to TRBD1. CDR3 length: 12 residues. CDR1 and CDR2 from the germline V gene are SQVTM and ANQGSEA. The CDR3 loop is CGARQGPYEQYF. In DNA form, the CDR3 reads TGCGGTGCCCGACAGGGACCCTACGAGCAGTACTTC.

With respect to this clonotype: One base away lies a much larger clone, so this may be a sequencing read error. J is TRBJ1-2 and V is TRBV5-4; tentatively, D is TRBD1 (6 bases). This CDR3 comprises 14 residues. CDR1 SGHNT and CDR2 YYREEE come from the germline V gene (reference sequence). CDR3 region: CAISFTGRDYGYTF. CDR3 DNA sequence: TGTGCCATCAGCTTTACAGGGAGGGACTATGGCTACACCTTC.

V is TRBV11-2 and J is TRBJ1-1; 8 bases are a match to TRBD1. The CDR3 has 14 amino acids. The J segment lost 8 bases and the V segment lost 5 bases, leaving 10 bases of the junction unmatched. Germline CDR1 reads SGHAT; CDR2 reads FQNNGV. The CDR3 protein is CASSLRQGIGEAFF. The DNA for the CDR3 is TGTGCCAGCAGCCTACGACAGGGGATTGGAGAAGCTTTCTTT. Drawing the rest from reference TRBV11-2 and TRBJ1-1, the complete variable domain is EAGVAQSPRYKIIEKRQSVAFWCNPISGHATLYWYQQILGQGPKLLIQFQNNGVVDDSQLPKDRFSAERLKGVDSTLKIQPAKLEDSAVYLCASSLRQGIGEAFFGQGTRLTVV.

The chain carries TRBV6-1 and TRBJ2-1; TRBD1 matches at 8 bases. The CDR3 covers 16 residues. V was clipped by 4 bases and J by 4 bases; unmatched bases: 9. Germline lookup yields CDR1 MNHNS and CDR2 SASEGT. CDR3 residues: CASSVGTGDPYNEQFF. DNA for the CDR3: TGTGCCAGCAGTGTGGGGACAGGCGACCCTTACAATGAGCAGTTCTTC.

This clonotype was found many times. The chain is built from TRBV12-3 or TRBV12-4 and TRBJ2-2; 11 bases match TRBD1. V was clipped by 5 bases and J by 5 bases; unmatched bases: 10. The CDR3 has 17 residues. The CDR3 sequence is CASSPTGTGGETGELFF. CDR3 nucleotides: TGTGCCAGCAGTCCCACCGGGACAGGGGGTGAGACCGGGGAGCTGTTTTTT.

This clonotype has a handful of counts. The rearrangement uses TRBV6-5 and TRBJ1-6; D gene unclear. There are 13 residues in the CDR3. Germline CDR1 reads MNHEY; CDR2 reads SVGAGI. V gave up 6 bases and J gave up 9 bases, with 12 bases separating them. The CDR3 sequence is CASRGDFSSPLHF. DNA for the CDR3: TGTGCCAGCAGGGGTGACTTTAGTTCACCCCTCCACTTT.

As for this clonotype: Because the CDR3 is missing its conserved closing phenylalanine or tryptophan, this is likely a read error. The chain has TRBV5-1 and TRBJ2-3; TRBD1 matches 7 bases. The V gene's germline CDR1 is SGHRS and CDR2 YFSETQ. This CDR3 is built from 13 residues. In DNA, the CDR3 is TGCGCCAGCAGCCTGCTGGGGACAGATAGGCAGTATCTT. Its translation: CASSLLGTDRQYL.

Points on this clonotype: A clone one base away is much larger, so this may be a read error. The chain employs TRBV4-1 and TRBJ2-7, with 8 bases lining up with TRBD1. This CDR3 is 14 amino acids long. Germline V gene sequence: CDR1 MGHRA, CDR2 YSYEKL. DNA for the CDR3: TGCGCCAGCAGCCAAGGACAGGGGAACTACGTGCAGTACTTC. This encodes CASSQGQGNYVQYF.

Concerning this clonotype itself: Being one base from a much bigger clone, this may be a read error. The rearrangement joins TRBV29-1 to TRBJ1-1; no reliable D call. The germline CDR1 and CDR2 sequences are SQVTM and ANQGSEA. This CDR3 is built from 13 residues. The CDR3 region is CSVGHSWTTETFF. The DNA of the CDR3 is TGCAGCGTTGGTCACAGTTGGACCACTGAAACTTTCTTT.

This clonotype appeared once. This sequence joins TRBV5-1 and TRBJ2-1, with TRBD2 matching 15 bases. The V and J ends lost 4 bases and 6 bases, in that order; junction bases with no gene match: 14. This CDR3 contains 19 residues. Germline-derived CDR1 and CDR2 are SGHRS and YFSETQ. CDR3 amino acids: CASSAPGLAGGPAVNEQFF. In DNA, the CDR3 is TGCGCCAGCAGCGCACCAGGACTAGCGGGAGGGCCAGCAGTCAATGAGCAGTTCTTC.

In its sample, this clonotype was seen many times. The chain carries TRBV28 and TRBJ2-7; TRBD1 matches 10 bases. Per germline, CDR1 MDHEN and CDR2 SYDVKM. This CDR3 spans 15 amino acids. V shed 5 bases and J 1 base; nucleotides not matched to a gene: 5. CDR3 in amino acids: CASSDGTGDSYEQYF. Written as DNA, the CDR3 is TGTGCCAGCAGTGATGGGACAGGGGATTCCTACGAGCAGTACTTC. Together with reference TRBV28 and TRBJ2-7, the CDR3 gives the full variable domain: DVKVTQSSRYLVKRTGEKVFLECVQDMDHENMFWYRQDPGLGLRLIYFSYDVKMKEKGDIPEGYSVSREKKERFSLILESASTNQTSMYLCASSDGTGDSYEQYFGPGTRLTVT.